Shown below are 20 T cell receptor beta chains from a single sample sequenced in a study of blood T cell repertoires in COVID-19. Profiled with immunoSEQ multiplex PCR; TCRdb holds only in-frame clones, not every one. Altogether about 410,000 clones are present, about 91% being singletons, with the ten largest covering 1.5% to 1.7%. The sequenced material came from peripheral blood. These TCRs come from a woman in her forties with COVID-19, enrolled during active disease.

CDR3 loop: CASSQNTGELFF. The CDR3 DNA sequence: TGTGCCAGCAGTCAAAACACCGGGGAGCTGTTTTTT. The gene calls are TRBV6-5 and TRBJ2-2; unclear D gene. V lost 5 bases, J lost 2 bases, and 3 bases lay in between. CDR3 length: 12 amino acids. Germline-derived CDR1 and CDR2 are MNHEY and SVGAGI.

The sample holds a few counts of this clone. The chain couples TRBV27 to TRBJ1-2; D uncertain. Germline CDR1 MNHEY, CDR2 SMNVEV (reference sequence). The germline V and J ends were trimmed by 5 bases and 6 bases, with 19 bases remaining between them. The CDR3 contains 15 residues. The CDR3 spells CASSALREEFDGYTF. In nucleotides, the CDR3 is TGTGCCAGCAGTGCCCTGAGGGAGGAATTTGATGGCTACACCTTC.

V is TRBV28 and J is TRBJ2-5, with 10 bases matching TRBD1. This CDR3 has 14 amino acids. Germline V gene sequence: CDR1 MDHEN, CDR2 SYDVKM. V lost 3 bases to trimming and J lost 6 bases; unmatched junction nucleotides: 4. CDR3 protein: CASSFRDRGQTQYF. In nucleotides, the CDR3 is TGTGCCAGCAGTTTTAGGGACAGGGGACAGACCCAGTACTTC.

The chain uses TRBV27 and TRBJ2-3, with D tentatively TRBD1 (6 bases). Looked up from germline, CDR1 is MNHEY and CDR2 is SMNVEV (reference sequence). The CDR3 length is 14 residues. Trimming pared 3 bases from V and 5 bases from J, leaving 12 bases between. In nucleotides, the CDR3 is TGTGCCAGCAGTTTGTCAACAGGGAAAGATACGCAGTATTTT. Its translation is CASSLSTGKDTQYF.

The chain is built from TRBV2 and TRBJ1-4; possible D gene TRBD1, 6 bases. With 4 bases removed from V and 7 bases from J, the gap between germline ends came to 13 bases. The CDR3 has 14 residues. CDR1 and CDR2 from the germline V gene are SNHLY and FYNNEI. CDR3 DNA: TGTGCCAGCAGTGGGAATTCAGGGGTTGAAAAACTGTTTTTT. Protein product: CASSGNSGVEKLFF.

This clone was found once. The chain recombines TRBV28 with TRBJ1-2; D gene uncertain. The ends were cut back, 7 bases at V and 8 bases at J, with 14 bases in the middle. This CDR3 is built from 12 residues. The germline V gene encodes CDR1 MDHEN and CDR2 SYDVKM. The CDR3 reads CASTQAPRGYTF. The CDR3 nucleotides are TGTGCCAGCACCCAGGCCCCTCGGGGCTACACCTTC.

V gene TRBV9 combines with J gene TRBJ2-2; a possible D gene is TRBD2 (6 bases). Looked up from germline, CDR1 is SGDLS and CDR2 is YYNGEE. V dropped 1 base and J dropped 8 bases, with 15 bases sitting between them. The CDR3 is 15 residues long. CDR3 amino acids: CASSVRPGRLGELFF. CDR3 sequence (DNA): TGTGCCAGCAGCGTAAGGCCAGGGAGGTTGGGGGAGCTGTTTTTT.

The chain joins TRBV30 to TRBJ1-6; D possibly corresponds to TRBD1 (6 bases). Germline CDR1 and CDR2: GTSNPN and SVGIG (reference sequence). V was pared by 7 bases and J by 9 bases, with 19 bases between. The CDR3 spans 14 residues. The CDR3 protein is CALRQAIGGSPLHF. CDR3 DNA: TGTGCCTTAAGACAGGCTATTGGGGGTTCACCCCTCCACTTT.

V is TRBV12-3 or TRBV12-4 and J is TRBJ1-1; 8 positions agree with TRBD1. V lost 5 bases and J lost 12; bases outside the gene matches: 5. This CDR3 has 11 amino acids. CDR3 coding DNA: TGTGCCAGCAGTCCGACAGGGGAGTCTTTCTTT. Translating gives CASSPTGESFF.

The chain links TRBV30 to TRBJ1-4; TRBD1 matches 9 bases. V lost 2 bases and J lost 8; bases outside the gene matches: 9. This CDR3 comprises 15 residues. From germline, CDR1 is GTSNPN and CDR2 SVGIG (reference sequence). In DNA, the CDR3 is TGTGCCTGGAGTAAATTGGGGACAGGGAGGGAAAAACTGTTTTTT. It is translated as CAWSKLGTGREKLFF. The entire variable domain, with the rest obtained from reference TRBV30 and TRBJ1-4, is as follows: SQTIHQWPATLVQPVGSPLSLECTVEGTSNPNLYWYRQAAGRGLQLLFYSVGIGQISSEVPQNLSASRPQDRQFILSSKKLLLSDSGFYLCAWSKLGTGREKLFFGSGTQLSVL.

CDR3 coding DNA: TGTGCCAGCAGCAAAGTGACGGGAAACTACACCTTC. Protein sequence: CASSKVTGNYTF. The chain carries TRBV21-1 and TRBJ1-2. TRBV21-1 counts as a pseudogene. The CDR3 length is 12 residues.

V and J are TRBV7-9 and TRBJ1-2, with 7 nucleotides matching TRBD1. V lost 5 bases and J lost 0; bases outside the gene matches: 6. Germline CDR1 and CDR2: SEHNR and FQNEAQ (reference sequence). The CDR3 runs to 15 residues. CDR3 sequence (DNA): TGTGCCAGCAGCGCTAAAACAGGGGCTAACTATGGCTACACCTTC. This encodes CASSAKTGANYGYTF.

The chain recombines TRBV29-1 with TRBJ1-4; D call uncertain. Trimming left V 2 bases short and J 7 bases short, with 17 bases between. The CDR3 spans 15 residues. The germline V gene encodes CDR1 SQVTM and CDR2 ANQGSEA. In DNA form, the CDR3 reads TGCAGCGTTGAATCAAGGACTGGGGTTGGTGAAAAACTGTTTTTT. This translates into CSVESRTGVGEKLFF.

The rearrangement joins TRBV11-2 to TRBJ1-1; 10 positions match TRBD1. Unmatched junction bases numbered 12, after V lost 3 bases and J lost 2 bases. Per the germline V gene, CDR1 is SGHAT and CDR2 is FQNNGV. This CDR3 contains 18 residues. The CDR3 is CASSFFGGQGGINTEAFF. CDR3 DNA: TGTGCCAGCAGCTTCTTCGGCGGACAGGGGGGAATTAACACTGAAGCTTTCTTT.

The gene calls are TRBV2 and TRBJ1-2, with TRBD1 matching over 10 bases. Germline assignment: CDR1 SNHLY and CDR2 FYNNEI. The V and J ends lost 9 bases and 4 bases, in that order; junction bases with no gene match: 2. The CDR3 extends over 12 amino acids. The DNA of the CDR3 is TGTGCCAGTAGGACAGGGGGCTATGGCTACACCTTC. Protein sequence: CASRTGGYGYTF.

This clone was seen only once. The J gene is TRBJ1-1, the V gene TRBV5-4; 8 nucleotides align to TRBD1. Germline V CDR1 and CDR2: SGHNT, YYREEE (reference sequence). The CDR3 length is 14 residues. V trimming: 3 bases; J trimming: 5 bases; junction bases outside the gene matches: 6. CDR3 residues: CASSWMGQVTEAFF. As DNA, the CDR3 is TGTGCCAGCAGCTGGATGGGACAGGTAACTGAAGCTTTCTTT. Looking up the rest from reference TRBV5-4 and TRBJ1-1 gives the full variable domain: ETGVTQSPTHLIKTRGQQVTLRCSSQSGHNTVSWYQQALGQGPQFIFQYYREEENGRGNFPPRFSGLQFPNYSSELNVNALELDDSALYLCASSWMGQVTEAFFGQGTRLTVV.

This clone was counted only a few times. V usage is TRBV5-1 and J usage is TRBJ1-6; tentative D call: TRBD1 (6 bases). CDR3 length equals 15 residues. Trimming cost V 4 bases and J 9 bases, with 17 bases left between them. The germline gives CDR1 SGHRS, CDR2 YFSETQ. The CDR3 nucleotides read TGCGCCAGCAGCCCGACAGGCTTGCCAGGTTCACCCCTCCACTTT. It encodes CASSPTGLPGSPLHF.

The rearrangement links TRBV7-2 to TRBJ1-1; maybe TRBD1 (5 bases). Trimming removed 5 bases from V and 11 bases from J, with 21 bases in between. Germline V lookup: CDR1 SGHTA, CDR2 FQGNSA. The CDR3 contains 14 residues. Written as DNA, the CDR3 is TGTGCCAGCAGCAGCAGCGCGGGGGGGAGTCGGGCTTTCTTT. Protein: CASSSSAGGSRAFF.

This clone was counted only a few times. The chain recombines TRBV5-1 with TRBJ1-2; D is undetermined. This CDR3 is built from 14 residues. Trimming pared 5 bases from V and 0 bases from J, leaving 11 bases between. Per the germline V gene, CDR1 is SGHRS and CDR2 is YFSETQ. The chain's CDR3 is CASRAGLANYGYTF. Written as DNA, the CDR3 is TGCGCCAGCAGAGCGGGCCTCGCTAACTATGGCTACACCTTC. The whole variable domain, filled in from reference TRBV5-1 and TRBJ1-2, reads KAGVTQTPRYLIKTRGQQVTLSCSPISGHRSVSWYQQTPGQGLQFLFEYFSETQRNKGNFPGRFSGRQFSNSRSEMNVSTLELGDSALYLCASRAGLANYGYTFGSGTRLTVV.

A single count supports this clone. The sample has other DNA sequences that encode this CDR3 too. The chain recombines TRBV27 with TRBJ1-2, with 10 bases identical to TRBD1. Germline V CDR1 and CDR2: MNHEY, SMNVEV (reference sequence). V was clipped by 3 bases and J by 6 bases; unmatched bases: 7. The CDR3 contains 15 residues. The CDR3 bases are TGTGCCAGCAGTTTCTCTCCGACAGGGGGCAATGGCTACACCTTC. Amino acid sequence: CASSFSPTGGNGYTF.